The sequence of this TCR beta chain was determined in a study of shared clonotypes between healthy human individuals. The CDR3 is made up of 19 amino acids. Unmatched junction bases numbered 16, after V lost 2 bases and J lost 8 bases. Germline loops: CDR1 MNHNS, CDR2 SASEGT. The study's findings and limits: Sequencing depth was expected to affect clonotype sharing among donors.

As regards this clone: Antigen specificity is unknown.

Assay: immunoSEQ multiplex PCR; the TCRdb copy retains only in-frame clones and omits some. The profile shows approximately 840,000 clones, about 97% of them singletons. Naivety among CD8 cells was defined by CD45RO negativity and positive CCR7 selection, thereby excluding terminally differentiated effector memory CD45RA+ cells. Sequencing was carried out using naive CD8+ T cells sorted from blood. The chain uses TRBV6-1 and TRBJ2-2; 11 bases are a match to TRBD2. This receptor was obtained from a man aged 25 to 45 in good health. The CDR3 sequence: CASSEPPRGLLAGAGELFF. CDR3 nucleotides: TGTGCCAGCAGTGAACCCCCCCGGGGATTACTAGCGGGAGCTGGGGAGCTGTTTTTT.